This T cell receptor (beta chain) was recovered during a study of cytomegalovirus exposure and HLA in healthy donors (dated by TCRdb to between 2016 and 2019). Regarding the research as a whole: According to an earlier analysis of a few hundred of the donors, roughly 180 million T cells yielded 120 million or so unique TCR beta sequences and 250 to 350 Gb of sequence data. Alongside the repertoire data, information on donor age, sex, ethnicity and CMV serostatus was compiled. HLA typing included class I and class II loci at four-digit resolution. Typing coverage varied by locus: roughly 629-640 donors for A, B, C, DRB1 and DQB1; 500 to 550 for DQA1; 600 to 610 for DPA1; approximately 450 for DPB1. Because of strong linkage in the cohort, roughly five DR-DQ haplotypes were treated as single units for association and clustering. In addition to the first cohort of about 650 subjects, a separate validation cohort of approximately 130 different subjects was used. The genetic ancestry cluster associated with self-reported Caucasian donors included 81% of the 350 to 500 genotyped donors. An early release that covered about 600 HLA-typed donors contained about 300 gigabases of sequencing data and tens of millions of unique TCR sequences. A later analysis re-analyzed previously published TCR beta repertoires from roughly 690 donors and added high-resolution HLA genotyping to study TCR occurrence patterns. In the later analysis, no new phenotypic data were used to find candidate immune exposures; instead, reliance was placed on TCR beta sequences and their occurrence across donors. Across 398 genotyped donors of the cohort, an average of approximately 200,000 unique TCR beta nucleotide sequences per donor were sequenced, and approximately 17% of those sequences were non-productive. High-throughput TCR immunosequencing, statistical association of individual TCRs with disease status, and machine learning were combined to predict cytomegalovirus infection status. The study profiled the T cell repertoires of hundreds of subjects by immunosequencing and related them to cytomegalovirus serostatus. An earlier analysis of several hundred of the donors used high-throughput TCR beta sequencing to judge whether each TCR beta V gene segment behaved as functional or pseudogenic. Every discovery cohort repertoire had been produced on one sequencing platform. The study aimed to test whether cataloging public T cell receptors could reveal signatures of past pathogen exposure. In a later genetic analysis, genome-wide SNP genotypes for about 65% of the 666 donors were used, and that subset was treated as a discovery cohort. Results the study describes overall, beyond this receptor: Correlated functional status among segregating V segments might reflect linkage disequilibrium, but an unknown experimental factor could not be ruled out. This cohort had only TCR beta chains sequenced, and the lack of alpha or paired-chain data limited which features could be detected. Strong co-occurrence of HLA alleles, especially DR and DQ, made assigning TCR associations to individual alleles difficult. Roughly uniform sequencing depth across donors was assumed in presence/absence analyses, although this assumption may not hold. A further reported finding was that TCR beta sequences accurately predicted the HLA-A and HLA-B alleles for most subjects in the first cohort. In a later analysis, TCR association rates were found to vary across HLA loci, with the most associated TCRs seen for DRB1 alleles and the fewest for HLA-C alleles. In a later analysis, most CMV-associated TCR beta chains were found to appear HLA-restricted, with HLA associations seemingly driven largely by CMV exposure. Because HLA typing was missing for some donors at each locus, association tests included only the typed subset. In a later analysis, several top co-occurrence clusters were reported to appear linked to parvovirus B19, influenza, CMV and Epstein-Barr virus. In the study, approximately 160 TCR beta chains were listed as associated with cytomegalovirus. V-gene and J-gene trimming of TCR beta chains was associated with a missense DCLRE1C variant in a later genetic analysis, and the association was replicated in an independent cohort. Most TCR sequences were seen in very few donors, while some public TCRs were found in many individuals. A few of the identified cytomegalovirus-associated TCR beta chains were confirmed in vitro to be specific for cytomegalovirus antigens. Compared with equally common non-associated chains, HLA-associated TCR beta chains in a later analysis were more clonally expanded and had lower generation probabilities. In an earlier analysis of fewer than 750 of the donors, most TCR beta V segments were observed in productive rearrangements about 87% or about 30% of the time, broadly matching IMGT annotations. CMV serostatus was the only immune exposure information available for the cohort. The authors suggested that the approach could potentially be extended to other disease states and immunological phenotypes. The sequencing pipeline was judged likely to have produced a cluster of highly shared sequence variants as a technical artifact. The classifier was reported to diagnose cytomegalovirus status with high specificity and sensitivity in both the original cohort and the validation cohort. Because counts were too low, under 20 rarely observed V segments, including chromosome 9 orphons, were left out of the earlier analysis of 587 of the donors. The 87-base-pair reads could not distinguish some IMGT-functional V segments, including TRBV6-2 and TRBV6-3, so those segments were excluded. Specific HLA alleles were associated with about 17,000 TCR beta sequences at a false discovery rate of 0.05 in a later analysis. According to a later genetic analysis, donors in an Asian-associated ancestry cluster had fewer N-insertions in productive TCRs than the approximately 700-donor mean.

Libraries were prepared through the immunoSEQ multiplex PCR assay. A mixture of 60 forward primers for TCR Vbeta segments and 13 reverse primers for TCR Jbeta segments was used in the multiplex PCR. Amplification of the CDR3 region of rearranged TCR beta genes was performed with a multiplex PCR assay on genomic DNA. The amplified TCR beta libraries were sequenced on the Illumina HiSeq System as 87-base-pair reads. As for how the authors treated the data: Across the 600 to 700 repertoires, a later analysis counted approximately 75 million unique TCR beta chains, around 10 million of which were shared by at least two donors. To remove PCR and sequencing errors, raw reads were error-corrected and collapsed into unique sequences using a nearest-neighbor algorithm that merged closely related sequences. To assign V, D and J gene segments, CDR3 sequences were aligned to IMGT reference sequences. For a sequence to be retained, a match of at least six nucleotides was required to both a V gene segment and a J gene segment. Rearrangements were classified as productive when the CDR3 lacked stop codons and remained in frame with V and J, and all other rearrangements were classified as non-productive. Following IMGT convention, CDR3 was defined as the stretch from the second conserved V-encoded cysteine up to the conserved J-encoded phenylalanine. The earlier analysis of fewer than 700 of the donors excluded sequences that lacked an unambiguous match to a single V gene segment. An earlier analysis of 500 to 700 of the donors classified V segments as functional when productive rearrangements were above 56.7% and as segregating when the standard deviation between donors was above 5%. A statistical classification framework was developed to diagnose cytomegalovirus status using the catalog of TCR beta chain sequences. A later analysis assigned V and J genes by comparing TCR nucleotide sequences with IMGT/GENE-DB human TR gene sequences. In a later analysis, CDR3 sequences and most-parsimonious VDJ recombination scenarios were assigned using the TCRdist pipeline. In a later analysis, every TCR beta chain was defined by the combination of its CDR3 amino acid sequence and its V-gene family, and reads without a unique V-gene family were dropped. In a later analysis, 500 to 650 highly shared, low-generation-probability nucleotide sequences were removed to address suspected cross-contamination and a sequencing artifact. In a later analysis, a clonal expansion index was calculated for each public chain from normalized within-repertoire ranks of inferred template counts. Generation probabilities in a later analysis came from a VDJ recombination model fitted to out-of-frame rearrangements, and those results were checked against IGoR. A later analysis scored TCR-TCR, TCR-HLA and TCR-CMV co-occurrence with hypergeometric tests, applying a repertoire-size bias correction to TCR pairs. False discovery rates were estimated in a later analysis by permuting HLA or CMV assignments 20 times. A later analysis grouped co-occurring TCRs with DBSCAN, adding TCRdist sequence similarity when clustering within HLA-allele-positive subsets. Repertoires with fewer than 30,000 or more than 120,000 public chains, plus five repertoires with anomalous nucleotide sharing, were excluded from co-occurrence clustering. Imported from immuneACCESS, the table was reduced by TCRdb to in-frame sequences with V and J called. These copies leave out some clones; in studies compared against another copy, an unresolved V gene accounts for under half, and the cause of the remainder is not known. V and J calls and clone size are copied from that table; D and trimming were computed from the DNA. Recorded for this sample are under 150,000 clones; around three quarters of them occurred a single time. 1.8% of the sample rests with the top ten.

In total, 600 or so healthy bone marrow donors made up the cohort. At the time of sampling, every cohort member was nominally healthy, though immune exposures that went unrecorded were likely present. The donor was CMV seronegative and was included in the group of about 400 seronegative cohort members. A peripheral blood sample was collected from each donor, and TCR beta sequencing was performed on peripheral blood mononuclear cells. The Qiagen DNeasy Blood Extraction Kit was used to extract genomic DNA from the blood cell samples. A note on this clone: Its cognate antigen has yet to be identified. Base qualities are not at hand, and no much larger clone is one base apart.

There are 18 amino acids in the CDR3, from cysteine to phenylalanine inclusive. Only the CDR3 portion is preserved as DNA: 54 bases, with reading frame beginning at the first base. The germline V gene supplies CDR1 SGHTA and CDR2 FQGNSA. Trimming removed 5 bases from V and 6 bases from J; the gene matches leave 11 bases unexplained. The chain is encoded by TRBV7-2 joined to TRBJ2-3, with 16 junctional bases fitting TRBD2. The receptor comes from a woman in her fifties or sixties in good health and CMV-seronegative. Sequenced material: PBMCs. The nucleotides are TGTGCCAGCAGCGGCAAGCCGGGACTAGCGGGAGGGCCGGATACGCAGTATTTT. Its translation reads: CASSGKPGLAGGPDTQYF.